Below are 29 T cell receptor beta chains sequenced from a single sample in a study of identical twins' blood T cells. TCRdb recomputed calls from the 5' RACE reads with MiXCR, one row per CDR3 protein. The sample records 400,000 or so distinct CDR3 sequences, about 28% being singletons. Sample: PBMCs. The receptor source for this set is a woman between 18 and 55 years old in good health.

The sample holds a few counts of this clonotype. The rearrangement uses TRBV5-1 and TRBJ1-1; 8 bases agree with TRBD1. The germline V gene has CDR1 SGHRS and CDR2 YFSETQ. The CDR3 sequence is 17 residues long. With 3 bases clipped from V and 3 bases from J, the junction kept 13 bases outside the gene matches. CDR3 sequence reads: CASSWEYRGRRHTEAFF. CDR3 bases: TGCGCCAGCAGCTGGGAATACAGGGGGAGGCGGCACACTGAAGCTTTCTTT.

This clonotype showed up just a few times. The rearrangement joins TRBV10-1 to TRBJ2-7; D ambiguous. CDR1 WNHNN and CDR2 SYGVQD come from the germline V gene (reference sequence). Trimming left V 5 bases short and J 7 bases short, with 9 bases between. This CDR3 comprises 11 residues. CDR3 protein: CASSPVEEQYF. As DNA, the CDR3 is TGCGCCAGCAGTCCCGTGGAGGAGCAGTACTTC.

This clonotype was picked up a small number of times. V gene TRBV12-3 or TRBV12-4 combines with J gene TRBJ1-3; 7 bases are a match to TRBD1. Trimming removed 5 bases from V and 0 bases from J; junction bases left unmatched: 7. The CDR3 loop spans 16 amino acids. The CDR3 DNA reads TGTGCCAGCAGTCCGTGGACAGGCCCCTCTGGAAACACCATATATTTT. Its translation is CASSPWTGPSGNTIYF.

The chain joins TRBV20-1 to TRBJ2-7; the D gene is possibly TRBD1 (5 bases). The CDR3 spans 13 residues. The V and J ends lost 6 bases and 7 bases respectively, with 19 bases between them. Germline V CDR1 and CDR2: DFQATT, SNEGSKA (reference sequence). The CDR3 DNA sequence: TGCAGTGCCATCCCCGGACACTCGACGGAGCAGTACTTC. Protein sequence: CSAIPGHSTEQYF.

The rearrangement uses TRBV5-7 and TRBJ2-3, with D unresolved. TRBV5-7 is known as an ORF, though its function is uncertain. The CDR3 is 11 amino acids. Trimming stripped 1 base from V and 9 bases from J, with 6 bases between. CDR3 sequence: CASSLTATQYF. The CDR3 bases are TGTGCCAGCAGCTTGACAGCGACGCAGTATTTT.

This clonotype has just a few counts. CDR3 in amino acids: CASRDSFGEQFF. CDR3 DNA: TGTGCCAGCAGAGATTCCTTCGGGGAGCAGTTCTTC. V is TRBV6-5 and J is TRBJ2-1; no reliable D call. Germline CDR1 and CDR2: MNHEY and SVGAGI. V was shortened by 6 bases and J by 10 bases, with 13 bases between the two germline ends. The CDR3 contains 12 residues.

The sample holds many counts of this clonotype. The chain has TRBV5-6 and TRBJ1-5; D remains unclear. The germline CDR1 and CDR2 sequences are SGHDT and YYEEEE. V lost 0 bases, J lost 4 bases, and 5 bases lay in between. The CDR3 runs to 13 residues. The CDR3 is CASSLERNQPQHF. In nucleotides, the CDR3 is TGTGCCAGCAGCTTGGAGCGGAATCAGCCCCAGCATTTT.

The chain couples TRBV5-1 to TRBJ2-7; possibly TRBD2 for D (6 bases). The CDR3 length is 15 residues. Trimming stripped 0 bases from V and 0 bases from J, with 10 bases between. CDR1 SGHRS and CDR2 YFSETQ come from the germline V gene. The CDR3 spells CASSLVGRSSYEQYF. CDR3 bases: TGCGCCAGCAGCTTGGTTGGGAGGAGCTCCTACGAGCAGTACTTC.

In this sample, this clonotype turned up a few times. The rearrangement uses TRBV19 and TRBJ1-1; D is ambiguous. The V end was cut by 4 bases, the J end by 6 bases, with 12 bases between. Germline V gene sequence: CDR1 LNHDA, CDR2 SQIVND (reference sequence). The length of the CDR3 is 13 residues. CDR3 in DNA: TGTGCCAGTAGTAAAGAGGGTATAGCTGAAGCTTTCTTT. It translates to CASSKEGIAEAFF.

The J gene is TRBJ2-5, the V gene TRBV10-3; D tentatively reads TRBD1 or TRBD2 (5 bases each). The CDR3 consists of 13 residues. Trimming stripped 9 bases from V and 5 bases from J, with 16 bases between. Germline V CDR1 and CDR2: ENHRY, SYGVKD. DNA for the CDR3: TGTGCCATAACCGGGACCCCGGGGGAGACCCAGTACTTC. Encoded protein: CAITGTPGETQYF.

The chain is built from TRBV7-8 and TRBJ1-1; 9 bases match TRBD1. The CDR3 runs 16 residues. Trimming took 1 base from V and 1 from J; bases not matched to a gene: 4. Looked up from germline, CDR1 is SGHVS and CDR2 is FQNEAQ. CDR3 nucleotide sequence: TGTGCCAGCAGCTTAGTACCGGGACAGGGGAACACTGAAGCTTTCTTT. It encodes CASSLVPGQGNTEAFF.

In its sample, this clonotype was seen a few times. The rearrangement joins TRBV7-2 to TRBJ1-3; D gene uncertain. The V end lost 3 bases, the J end lost 4 bases, and 10 bases lay between the germline ends. Germline lookup yields CDR1 SGHTA and CDR2 FQGNSA. This CDR3 is 14 amino acids long. The CDR3 sequence is CASSLAFGGNTIYF. The CDR3 DNA follows: TGTGCCAGCAGCTTGGCGTTCGGGGGAAACACCATATATTTT.

The gene calls are TRBV7-2 and TRBJ1-6; the match to TRBD1 covers 7 bases. Trimming cost V 3 bases and J 6 bases; bases outside gene matches: 11. Germline values: CDR1 SGHTA, CDR2 FQGNSA. The CDR3 loop spans 17 amino acids. CDR3 coding DNA: TGTGCCAGCAGCTTTCGATTTAGGGGGCTAGTTAATTCACCCCTCCACTTT. Translation: CASSFRFRGLVNSPLHF.

This sequence joins TRBV9 and TRBJ2-7, with D unclear. Trimming shortened V by 4 bases and J by 4 bases, and 18 bases separated the two germline ends. CDR1 is SGDLS, CDR2 YYNGEE, per germline. The CDR3 is 15 residues long. The CDR3 is CASSPSSATTYEQYF. The CDR3 DNA reads TGTGCCAGCAGCCCCTCTTCGGCTACTACTTACGAGCAGTACTTC.

Points on this clonotype: One base away lies a much larger clone, so this may be a sequencing read error. The chain is built from TRBV10-3 and TRBJ1-5; D possibly corresponds to TRBD1 (5 bases). The germline gives CDR1 ENHRY, CDR2 SYGVKD. V dropped 10 bases and J dropped 5 bases, with 12 bases sitting between them. The CDR3 extends over 12 amino acids. The CDR3 here is CATWGSDQPQHF. CDR3 sequence (DNA): TGTGCCACCTGGGGGAGCGATCAGCCCCAGCATTTT.

This chain uses TRBV5-1 with TRBJ1-4; 7 bases fit TRBD1. The CDR3 has 14 residues. The V gene end was trimmed by 3 bases and the J gene end by 4 bases; junction bases not matched to a gene: 3. Per the germline V gene, CDR1 is SGHRS and CDR2 is YFSETQ. The CDR3 sequence is CASSSGQFNEKLFF. The CDR3 coding sequence is TGCGCCAGCAGCTCGGGACAGTTTAATGAAAAACTGTTTTTT.

The rearrangement uses TRBV7-8 and TRBJ1-2, with D unresolved. V was pared by 5 bases and J by 3 bases, with 13 bases between. From germline, CDR1 is SGHVS and CDR2 FQNEAQ. The CDR3 length is 14 residues. CDR3 residues: CASSRGGLDYGYTF. CDR3 coding DNA: TGTGCCAGCAGCCGCGGAGGTCTGGACTATGGCTACACCTTC.

The chain employs TRBV18 and TRBJ1-2; TRBD1 is a possible D gene (5 bases). The length of the CDR3 is 13 residues. Germline assignment: CDR1 KGHSH and CDR2 LQKENI. V lost 2 bases and J lost 8, with 12 bases in between. CDR3 bases: TGTGCCAGCTCACCAGGGTCAGGGCCAGGCTACACCTTC. Amino acids: CASSPGSGPGYTF.

The sample holds many counts of this clonotype. The chain has TRBV29-1 and TRBJ2-2; TRBD2 agrees at 9 bases. CDR3 length: 15 amino acids. Germline V lookup: CDR1 SQVTM, CDR2 ANQGSEA. V lost 4 bases and J lost 1; bases outside the gene matches: 4. The DNA for the CDR3 is TGCAGCGTTGTGTCTAGCGGGGTGAACACCGGGGAGCTGTTTTTT. Translated: CSVVSSGVNTGELFF.

The table lists this clonotype with a few counts. The gene calls are TRBV7-2 and TRBJ1-1, with 7 bases identical to TRBD1. After removal of 5 bases from V and 6 bases from J, the junction contained 9 bases not matched to a gene. The germline V gene encodes CDR1 SGHTA and CDR2 FQGNSA. The CDR3 loop spans 14 amino acids. The CDR3 nucleotides read TGTGCCAGCAGCCCACAGGGGATTAAGTCTGAAGCTTTCTTT. Encoded protein: CASSPQGIKSEAFF. The full variable domain, in which reference TRBV7-2 and TRBJ1-1 provide the parts outside the CDR3, is GAGVSQSPSNKVTEKGKDVELRCDPISGHTALYWYRQSLGQGLEFLIYFQGNSAPDKSGLPSDRFSAERTGGSVSTLTIQRTQQEDSAVYLCASSPQGIKSEAFFGQGTRLTVV.

The CDR3 here is CASKPWGGELFF. CDR3 nucleotide sequence: TGTGCCAGCAAACCCTGGGGCGGGGAGCTGTTTTTT. V and J are TRBV3-1 and TRBJ2-2; D remains unclear. CDR3 size: 12 residues. CDR1 and CDR2 from the germline V gene are LGHDT and YNNKEL (reference sequence). V lost 7 bases, J lost 7 bases, and 10 bases lay in between. Full variable domain (outside the CDR3, taken from reference TRBV3-1 and TRBJ2-2): DTAVSQTPKYLVTQMGNDKSIKCEQNLGHDTMYWYKQDSKKFLKIMFSYNNKELIINETVPNRFSPKSPDKAHLNLHINSLELGDSAVYFCASKPWGGELFFGEGSRLTVL.

This chain links TRBV25-1 with TRBJ1-2; D uncertain. The CDR3 has 16 residues. Germline-derived CDR1 and CDR2 are MGHDK and SYGVNS. The germline V and J ends were trimmed by 1 base and 2 bases, with 14 bases remaining between them. The CDR3 DNA follows: TGTGCCAGCAGTGAATCGGAATGGATTTCCAACTATGGCTACACCTTC. This gives the protein CASSESEWISNYGYTF.

The chain employs TRBV20-1 and TRBJ2-7, with 8 positions matching TRBD1. The CDR3 totals 13 residues. Germline CDR1 is DFQATT and CDR2 is SNEGSKA (reference sequence). V was pared by 5 bases and J by 5 bases, with 8 bases of the junction left unmatched. Here the CDR3 reads CSAGRTGSHEQYF. The CDR3 nucleotides are TGCAGTGCTGGTCGGACAGGGTCGCACGAGCAGTACTTC.

The chain recombines TRBV7-9 with TRBJ1-3; no definite D call. V shed 6 bases and J shed 7 bases, with 19 bases lying between them. The CDR3 is made up of 15 amino acids. Germline V gene data show CDR1 as SEHNR and CDR2 as FQNEAQ (reference sequence). In nucleotides, the CDR3 is TGTGCCAGCAGAGAAAGTGCAGTGATTCGTAACACCATATATTTT. Translated, it gives CASRESAVIRNTIYF.

This chain links TRBV30 with TRBJ1-5; no reliable D call. The V gene's germline CDR1 is GTSNPN and CDR2 SVGIG (reference sequence). Trimming pared 2 bases from V and 6 bases from J, leaving 8 bases between. The CDR3 runs 12 residues. The chain's CDR3 is CAWSLPGQPQHF. The CDR3 DNA reads as TGTGCCTGGAGTCTACCGGGTCAGCCCCAGCATTTT.

This clonotype was detected ten times or more. V is TRBV20-1 and J is TRBJ2-1; D call uncertain. This CDR3 is built from 10 residues. The germline V gene has CDR1 DFQATT and CDR2 SNEGSKA (reference sequence). V gave up 4 bases and J gave up 8 bases, with 6 bases separating them. Written as DNA, the CDR3 is TGCAGTGCTAAAATTGATGAGCAGTTCTTC. Amino acid sequence: CSAKIDEQFF.

The rearrangement links TRBV15 to TRBJ1-4; D ambiguous. CDR1 and CDR2 from the germline V gene are LNHNV and YYDKDF (reference sequence). V was cut by 0 bases and J by 0 bases, with 11 bases left in between. The CDR3 runs 17 residues. CDR3 region: CATSRDPIRATNEKLFF. In DNA, the CDR3 is TGTGCCACCAGCAGAGATCCGATAAGGGCAACTAATGAAAAACTGTTTTTT.

The V and J genes are TRBV5-1 and TRBJ2-1, with TRBD1 matching over 8 bases. The CDR3 is made up of 14 amino acids. Germline V gives CDR1 SGHRS, CDR2 YFSETQ. The V and J ends lost 4 bases and 8 bases, in that order; junction bases with no gene match: 8. CDR3 residues: CASSPADRGDEQFF. As DNA, the CDR3 is TGCGCCAGCAGCCCAGCTGACAGGGGCGATGAGCAGTTCTTC.

On this clonotype itself: Sequence at one end of the junction differs from germline and may be a read error. This chain connects TRBV11-2 to TRBJ2-5, with D hard to call. This CDR3 contains 13 residues. Germline values: CDR1 SGHAT, CDR2 FQNNGV. CDR3 in amino acids: CARSFTTKETQYF. DNA for the CDR3: TGTGCCAGAAGCTTTACTACGAAAGAGACCCAGTACTTC.